The text below deals with one TCR beta chain. No antigen is known for it. The source of the sample is a study of cytomegalovirus exposure and HLA in healthy donors. Broader study findings: Later analysis revealed greater clonal expansion in HLA-associated TCR beta chains than in equally common others. It is likely that the observed cluster of highly shared sequence variants was a sequencing artifact.

60 Vbeta and 13 Jbeta primers were used in PCR. Assay used: immunoSEQ multiplex PCR; TCRdb lists only in-frame clones, some missing. This repertoire shows 150,000 to 200,000 clones, 75% to 90% found once; its top ten account for roughly 2%. CDR3 length: 14 amino acids. Germline-derived CDR1 and CDR2 are SGHVS and FQNEAQ. The V gene lost 7 bases and the J gene lost 4 bases, with 16 bases spanning the gap. Sequenced material: PBMCs. The J gene is TRBJ1-1, the V gene TRBV7-8; no firm D call. The TCR originated in a human donor in good health. CDR3 sequence: CASTQGQVGTEAFF. The CDR3 nucleotides read TGTGCCAGCACCCAAGGTCAGGTCGGCACTGAAGCTTTCTTT.